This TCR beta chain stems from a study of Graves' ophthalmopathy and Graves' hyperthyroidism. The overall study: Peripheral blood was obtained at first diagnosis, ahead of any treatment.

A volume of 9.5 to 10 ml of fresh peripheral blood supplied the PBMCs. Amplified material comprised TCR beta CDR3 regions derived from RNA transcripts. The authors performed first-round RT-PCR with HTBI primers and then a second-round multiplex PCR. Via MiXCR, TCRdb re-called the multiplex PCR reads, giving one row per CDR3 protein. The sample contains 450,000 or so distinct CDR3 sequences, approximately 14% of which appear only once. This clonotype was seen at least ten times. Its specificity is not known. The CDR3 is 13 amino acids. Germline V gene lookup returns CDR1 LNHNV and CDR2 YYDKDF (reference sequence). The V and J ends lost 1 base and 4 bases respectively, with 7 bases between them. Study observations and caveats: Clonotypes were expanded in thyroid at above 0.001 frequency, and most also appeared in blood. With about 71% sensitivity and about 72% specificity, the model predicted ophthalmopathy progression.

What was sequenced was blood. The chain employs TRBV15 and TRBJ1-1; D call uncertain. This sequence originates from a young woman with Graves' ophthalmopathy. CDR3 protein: CATSRGEGTEAFF. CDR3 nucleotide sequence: TGTGCCACCAGCAGAGGGGAGGGCACTGAAGCTTTCTTT.